These T cell receptor beta chains were read from a single sample in a study of blood T cell repertoires in COVID-19. TCRdb's table, derived via immunoSEQ multiplex PCR, lists solely in-frame clones and lacks some. The sample comprises around 190,000 clones, about 88% of which are singletons, and approximately 23% rests with the top ten. The sample was PBMCs or T cells enriched from blood (not recorded which). The receptor set was obtained from a woman aged 40 to 50 in a cohort exposed to, infected with or recovered from COVID-19 (not recorded which). CDR3s include the opening cysteine and the closing phenylalanine or tryptophan. Fields, in order: clone size, D gene, J gene, V gene, CDR3 protein. A D gene is named only where the DNA matches it firmly. Expanded clones get a size class; other rows say once, few or many, or leave the size out.

once | TRBD1 | TRBJ1-5 | TRBV30 | CAWSALGQGGQPQHF
- | TRBD1 | TRBJ2-2 | TRBV7-2 | CASSLFGQGIAGELFF
- | TRBD1 | TRBJ1-1 | TRBV15 | CATADRGNTEAFF
- | TRBD1 | TRBJ1-2 | TRBV2 | CASSEARGPSGGYTF
- | - | TRBJ2-3 | TRBV11-2 | CASSLSGPDTQYF
few | - | TRBJ2-2 | TRBV7-8 | CASSLAHRPGQNTGELFF
- | TRBD1 | TRBJ2-7 | TRBV28 | CASSFRQGAGEQYF
few | TRBD2 | TRBJ2-2 | TRBV11-2 | CASSLAGGDTGELFF
- | - | TRBJ1-1 | TRBV27 | CASSLSHSSPEAFF
- | TRBD2 | TRBJ2-7 | TRBV7-2 | CASSFGIAGGVYEQYF
- | - | TRBJ1-3 | TRBV7-8 | CASSLSTESSGNTIYF
- | - | TRBJ1-2 | TRBV6-5 | CASSDPLRYNYGYTF
- | TRBD2 | TRBJ2-1 | TRBV11-3 | CASSLPNQGGRNEQFF
- | TRBD1 | TRBJ1-6 | TRBV11-3 | CASSHHGTAYNSPLHF